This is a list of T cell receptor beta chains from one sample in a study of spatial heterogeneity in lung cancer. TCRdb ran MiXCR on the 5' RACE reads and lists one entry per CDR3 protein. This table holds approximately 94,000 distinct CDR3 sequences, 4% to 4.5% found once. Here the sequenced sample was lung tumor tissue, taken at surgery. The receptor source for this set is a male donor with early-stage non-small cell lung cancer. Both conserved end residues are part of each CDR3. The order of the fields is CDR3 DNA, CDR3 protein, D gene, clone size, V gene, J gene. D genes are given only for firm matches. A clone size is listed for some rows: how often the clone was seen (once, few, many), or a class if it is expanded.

TGCGCCAGCAGCTTCCTTCCACGGTTGGTTTACGAGCAGTACTTC,CASSFLPRLVYEQYF,.,many,TRBV5-1,TRBJ2-7
TGTGCCAGCAGCCCTGGACAGGTGGGAATCGAGACCCAGTACTTC,CASSPGQVGIETQYF,TRBD1,many,TRBV11-2,TRBJ2-5
TGTGCCAGCAGTTCCAGCGTCGGAGAGACCCAGTACTTC,CASSSSVGETQYF,.,.,TRBV27,TRBJ2-5
TGCGCCAGCAGCTCGAACCAAGAGACCCAGTACTTC,CASSSNQETQYF,.,many,TRBV5-1,TRBJ2-5
TGCAGCGTTGAAGATCGCCGGGAGAGGGATGAGCAGTTCTTC,CSVEDRRERDEQFF,.,many,TRBV29-1,TRBJ2-1
TGTGCCATCAGGCCCGGACAGGGGACCATCGCCTCTGGGGCCAACGTCCTGACTTTC,CAIRPGQGTIASGANVLTF,TRBD1,many,TRBV10-3,TRBJ2-6
TGTGCCAGCAGGCACGATATGGGCAATGAGCAGTTCTTC,CASRHDMGNEQFF,.,many,TRBV27,TRBJ2-1
TGTGCCATCAGTTCCGGGACCTCGGATACGCAGTATTTT,CAISSGTSDTQYF,.,many,TRBV10-3,TRBJ2-3
TGTGCCAGCAGCTTAGATCTTGAGGAAGAGACCCAGTACTTC,CASSLDLEEETQYF,.,.,TRBV11-2,TRBJ2-5
TGTGCCAGCGGTCGGGCAGGGAAAAACTACGAGCAGTACTTC,CASGRAGKNYEQYF,.,many,TRBV12-3/TRBV12-4,TRBJ2-7
TGTGCCACCAGCAGGGGACAGGGCCAAGAGACCCAGTACTTC,CATSRGQGQETQYF,TRBD1,few,TRBV15,TRBJ2-5
TGTGCCAGCAGTTACCAACTAGCGGCAGGTTCAGATACGCAGTATTTT,CASSYQLAAGSDTQYF,TRBD2,many,TRBV6-6,TRBJ2-3
TGTGCCAGCAGTTTAGGCGAACCGACTATCCCCCCCTATTCCTACGAGCAGTACTTC,CASSLGEPTIPPYSYEQYF,.,many,TRBV12-3/TRBV12-4,TRBJ2-7
TGCAGTGAACGCGGGAGGACCGGGGAGACCCAGTACTTC,CSERGRTGETQYF,TRBD2,.,TRBV20-1,TRBJ2-5
TGCGCCAGCAGCTTGGAGTACGAGCAGTACTTC,CASSLEYEQYF,.,many,TRBV5-1,TRBJ2-7
TGTGCCAGCAGCTTCGGGACAGTTAGCACAGATACGCAGTATTTT,CASSFGTVSTDTQYF,TRBD1,many,TRBV11-2,TRBJ2-3
TGTGCCAGCACTGAAATGCGGGGCTTTCGTGAAAAACTGTTTTTT,CASTEMRGFREKLFF,.,many,TRBV28,TRBJ1-4
TGTGCCAGCAGCTTAGGACAGGGGAACAATCAGCCCCAGCATTTT,CASSLGQGNNQPQHF,TRBD1,many,TRBV7-9,TRBJ1-5
TGTGCCAGCAGCTGGGGAGAGGACAGAAGGAATTCACCCCTCCACTTT,CASSWGEDRRNSPLHF,.,once,TRBV12-3/TRBV12-4,TRBJ1-6
TGCGCCAGCAGCCAAGATCACGGCGGGAACACCGGGGAGCTGTTTTTT,CASSQDHGGNTGELFF,.,many,TRBV4-1,TRBJ2-2
TGCAGCGTCGGACAGTCTGACTATGGCTACTCCTTC,CSVGQSDYGYSF,.,.,TRBV29-1,TRBJ1-2
TGTGCCAGCTCCAAATTCGGAGGTGGCCCCGATCAGCCCCAGCATTTT,CASSKFGGGPDQPQHF,.,.,TRBV27,TRBJ1-5
TGCAGCGTGGGGACTAGGAGTGAGCAGTTCTTC,CSVGTRSEQFF,TRBD2,many,TRBV29-1,TRBJ2-1
TGCAGTGCTCTAGCGGGAGCGACAACGCAGTATTTT,CSALAGATTQYF,TRBD2,many,TRBV20-1,TRBJ2-3
TGCGCCAGCAGTGCAGGCCCCGGTAATGAAAAACTGTTTTTT,CASSAGPGNEKLFF,.,few,TRBV10-1,TRBJ1-4
TGCGCCAGCAGCCAAGTTGAGCGTCCGGCCAACAATGAGCAGTTCTTC,CASSQVERPANNEQFF,.,.,TRBV4-1,TRBJ2-1
TGTGCCAGCGAGAGGGTTGGGGGAAGCACAGATACGCAGTATTTT,CASERVGGSTDTQYF,.,many,TRBV7-2,TRBJ2-3